These 21 T cell receptor beta chains originate from one sample sequenced in a study of T-cell memory formation after mild COVID-19. From the 5' RACE reads, TCRdb called clonotypes with MiXCR, one entry per CDR3 protein. This table has roughly 600,000 distinct CDR3 sequences, roughly 17% appearing once. Sequenced: PBMCs or a T cell subset sorted from them (not recorded which). Receptors were obtained from an adult woman who had mild COVID-19 (a few samples of this study predate the infection). Cell type and time point are not known.

Only a few counts were recorded for this clonotype. The rearrangement uses TRBV2 and TRBJ2-3; D possibly matches TRBD1 or TRBD2 (7 bases each). The CDR3 is 16 residues long. Germline-derived CDR1 and CDR2 are SNHLY and FYNNEI. The germline V and J ends were trimmed by 0 bases and 4 bases, with 14 bases remaining between them. The CDR3 sequence is CASSEAWEGAPDTQYF. The CDR3 DNA is TGTGCCAGCAGTGAAGCGTGGGAGGGGGCCCCAGATACGCAGTATTTT.

The chain uses TRBV7-3 and TRBJ2-3; D is undetermined. V was shortened by 8 bases and J by 4 bases, with 13 bases between the two germline ends. The CDR3 runs 13 residues. CDR1 is SGHTA and CDR2 is FQGTGA in the germline V gene. CDR3 nucleotides: TGTGCCAGCGGCGCCAGGTCCCCAGATACGCAGTATTTT. It translates to CASGARSPDTQYF. Together with reference TRBV7-3 and TRBJ2-3, the CDR3 gives the full variable domain: GAGVSQTPSNKVTEKGKYVELRCDPISGHTALYWYRQSLGQGPEFLIYFQGTGAADDSGLPNDRFFAVRPEGSVSTLKIQRTERGDSAVYLCASGARSPDTQYFGPGTRLTVL.

This clonotype occurred a few times. This rearrangement joins TRBV20-1 to TRBJ2-5, with 7 bases matching TRBD1. The trim removed 0 bases at V and 4 bases at J, leaving 2 bases unmatched. The CDR3 spans 13 residues. CDR1 and CDR2 (germline): DFQATT, SNEGSKA (reference sequence). The CDR3 is CSARERQGETQYF. DNA for the CDR3: TGCAGTGCTAGAGAGCGACAGGGAGAGACCCAGTACTTC.

The gene calls are TRBV7-2 and TRBJ2-7, with 9 bases that match TRBD1. The CDR3 has 15 amino acids. V lost 2 bases and J lost 5; bases outside the gene matches: 7. CDR1 and CDR2 from the germline V gene are SGHTA and FQGNSA. CDR3 residues: CASSLWGQGANEQYF. The CDR3 coding sequence is TGTGCCAGCAGCTTATGGGGACAGGGAGCCAACGAGCAGTACTTC.

This clonotype was observed at least ten times. This rearrangement joins TRBV7-8 to TRBJ2-1; the D call may be TRBD1 or TRBD2 (6 bases each). The CDR3 has 15 residues. CDR1 and CDR2 from the germline V gene are SGHVS and FQNEAQ. Trimming cost V 5 bases and J 3 bases, with 14 bases left between them. The CDR3 DNA reads as TGTGCCAGCAGCCCGTTGGGGGGCGGCTACAATGAGCAGTTCTTC. Residues: CASSPLGGGYNEQFF.

This sequence joins TRBV11-3 and TRBJ2-3, with D perhaps TRBD1 or TRBD2 (6 bases each). CDR1 SGHNT and CDR2 YENEEA come from the germline V gene. This CDR3 is 15 amino acids long. Trimming took 3 bases from V and 2 from J, leaving 12 bases between them. The CDR3 nucleotides are TGTGCCAGCAGCTTTGGCAGGGGACTCACAGATACGCAGTATTTT. Amino acids: CASSFGRGLTDTQYF.

V and J are TRBV9 and TRBJ1-4; 7 bases align to TRBD1. This CDR3 has 15 residues. Germline CDR1 and CDR2: SGDLS and YYNGEE. The V segment lost 0 bases and the J segment 4 bases; nucleotides outside the gene matches: 3. The chain's CDR3 is CASSVDGTDNEKLFF. CDR3 bases: TGTGCCAGCAGCGTAGATGGGACAGATAATGAAAAACTGTTTTTT.

V usage is TRBV27 and J usage is TRBJ1-4; D perhaps matches TRBD1 (6 bases). The V gene's germline CDR1 is MNHEY and CDR2 SMNVEV (reference sequence). V shed 6 bases and J shed 7 bases, with 18 bases lying between them. The CDR3 spans 15 residues. The CDR3 loop reads CASRPRGSGGEKLFF. In nucleotides, the CDR3 is TGTGCCAGCAGACCCAGGGGCTCCGGGGGTGAAAAACTGTTTTTT.

This clonotype appeared a few times. The chain recombines TRBV4-3 with TRBJ2-7; TRBD1 is a possible D gene (6 bases). V gave up 6 bases and J gave up 11 bases, with 11 bases separating them. Germline V gene data show CDR1 as LGHNA and CDR2 as YSLEER. CDR3 length equals 10 residues. CDR3 in amino acids: CASRTGTKYF. The CDR3 DNA reads as TGCGCCAGCAGAACCGGGACAAAGTACTTC.

The chain recombines TRBV7-9 with TRBJ1-2; D is possibly TRBD1 (6 bases). V shed 1 base and J shed 4 bases, with 10 bases lying between them. CDR1 and CDR2 (germline): SEHNR, FQNEAQ (reference sequence). The CDR3 loop spans 14 amino acids. The CDR3: CASSLVRGGYGYTF. The CDR3 nucleotides are TGTGCCAGCAGCTTAGTGAGAGGGGGCTATGGCTACACCTTC.

This clonotype appeared many times. This chain links TRBV6-5 with TRBJ2-5; 8 bases match TRBD1. CDR3 length: 17 residues. The trim removed 8 bases at V and 0 bases at J, leaving 14 bases unmatched. Germline CDR1 MNHEY, CDR2 SVGAGI. The CDR3 sequence is CASAGTGLSSYQETQYF. CDR3 in DNA: TGTGCCAGCGCCGGGACAGGCCTTTCTTCTTACCAAGAGACCCAGTACTTC.

The genes are TRBV24-1 and TRBJ2-5; D not resolved. The CDR3 is 15 amino acids. Germline CDR1 is KGHDR and CDR2 is SFDVKD. Between the trimmed V and J ends, which lost 4 bases and 5 bases, there was a span of 16 bases. The CDR3 bases are TGTGCCACCAGTGACGCCGGTCTGGCCGGGGAGACCCAGTACTTC. Amino acid sequence: CATSDAGLAGETQYF.

This clonotype was observed a handful of times. V and J are TRBV12-3 or TRBV12-4 and TRBJ2-7; 11 bases are shared with TRBD2. The CDR3 totals 14 residues. After removal of 6 bases from V and 6 bases from J, the junction contained 7 bases not matched to a gene. The CDR3, as DNA: TGTGCCAGCAGCTCCCGACTAGCGGGGTTCGAGCAGTACTTC. It encodes CASSSRLAGFEQYF.

This clonotype occurred a few times. The chain's CDR3 is CSATEGHLNEQFF. The CDR3 DNA follows: TGCAGTGCTACGGAGGGACACCTCAATGAGCAGTTCTTC. The J gene is TRBJ2-1, the V gene TRBV20-1, with D tentatively TRBD1 or TRBD2 (6 bases each). The CDR3 runs to 13 residues. CDR1 DFQATT and CDR2 SNEGSKA come from the germline V gene (reference sequence). The V and J ends lost 4 bases and 6 bases respectively, with 13 bases between them.

V usage is TRBV19 and J usage is TRBJ2-2, with a possible D match to TRBD2 (5 bases). The V gene's germline CDR1 is LNHDA and CDR2 SQIVND (reference sequence). The CDR3 is 14 amino acids. V was shortened by 5 bases and J by 1 base, with 8 bases between the two germline ends. CDR3 amino acids: CASSAGLNTGELFF. As DNA, the CDR3 is TGTGCCAGTAGTGCCGGACTGAACACCGGGGAGCTGTTTTTT.

This clonotype was seen at least ten times. J is TRBJ2-5 and V is TRBV18; D unresolved. V was cut by 8 bases and J by 5 bases, with 9 bases left in between. CDR1 is KGHSH, CDR2 LQKENI, per germline. The CDR3 runs 11 residues. The CDR3 loop reads CASSPSETQYF. The DNA of the CDR3 is TGTGCCAGCAGCCCCTCTGAGACCCAGTACTTC.

In its sample, this clonotype was seen a few times. This chain links TRBV20-1 with TRBJ2-7; TRBD1 or TRBD2 may be the D gene (5 bases each). V was trimmed by 5 bases and J by 3 bases, leaving 14 bases between them. The CDR3 covers 13 residues. Germline V gene lookup returns CDR1 DFQATT and CDR2 SNEGSKA (reference sequence). The CDR3 sequence is CSAAPGDRYEQYF. DNA of the CDR3: TGCAGTGCTGCCCCTGGGGACCGCTACGAGCAGTACTTC.

The chain links TRBV24-1 to TRBJ2-1, with TRBD2 matching 12 bases. The germline V gene has CDR1 KGHDR and CDR2 SFDVKD. The trim removed 4 bases at V and 6 bases at J, leaving 12 bases unmatched. The CDR3 has 18 amino acids. CDR3 region: CATSDQPLGTSGSNEQFF. CDR3 sequence (DNA): TGTGCCACCAGTGACCAACCCTTAGGGACTAGCGGGTCCAATGAGCAGTTCTTC.

The rearrangement joins TRBV6-2 or TRBV6-3 to TRBJ2-5; possible D gene TRBD1, 6 bases. CDR1 MNHEY and CDR2 SVGEGT come from the germline V gene. The germline V and J ends were trimmed by 3 bases and 5 bases, with 19 bases remaining between them. CDR3 length: 16 residues. The CDR3, as DNA: TGTGCCAGCAGTTATTGGGGCAGGGGAATGTCGGAGACCCAGTACTTC. This translates into CASSYWGRGMSETQYF.

CDR3 bases: TGCAGTGCTAGTACAGGGGGTCTTTCACCCCTCCACTTT. It yields the protein CSASTGGLSPLHF. The rearrangement uses TRBV20-1 and TRBJ1-6; 8 bases align to TRBD1. This CDR3 comprises 13 residues. V trimming: 3 bases; J trimming: 9 bases; junction bases outside the gene matches: 4. CDR1 is DFQATT, CDR2 SNEGSKA, per germline (reference sequence).

Written as DNA, the CDR3 is TGCAGCGTTGAAGACAAGGGATTTCCGTACTTC. Translated: CSVEDKGFPYF. The chain couples TRBV29-1 to TRBJ2-7; D remains ambiguous. This CDR3 spans 11 amino acids. The germline V gene has CDR1 SQVTM and CDR2 ANQGSEA. Trimming shortened V by 0 bases and J by 12 bases, and 12 bases separated the two germline ends.